This T cell receptor beta chain was obtained from a study of blood T cell repertoires in COVID-19. Study context: The United States, Italy and Spain were the sources of the acute and convalescent COVID-19 samples. Sample material is recorded as cDNA or gDNA derived from T cells, B-cell-depleted T cells, or PBMCs.

The protocol was immunoSEQ multiplex PCR, while the TCRdb copy is restricted to in-frame clones and leaves out a portion. The data hold 250,000 to 350,000 clones, with about 91% observed a single time. Sequenced material: peripheral blood. The TCR originated in a woman between 55 and 75 years old with acute or convalescent COVID-19.

The CDR3 region is CASSPFSSYNEQFF. The CDR3 bases are TGTGCCAGCAGCCCTTTCAGCTCCTACAATGAGCAGTTCTTC. The chain recombines TRBV7-8 with TRBJ2-1; D is unclear. CDR1 and CDR2 (germline): SGHVS, FQNEAQ. V lost 5 bases and J 0 bases, leaving 8 bases between the germline ends. The CDR3 consists of 14 residues.